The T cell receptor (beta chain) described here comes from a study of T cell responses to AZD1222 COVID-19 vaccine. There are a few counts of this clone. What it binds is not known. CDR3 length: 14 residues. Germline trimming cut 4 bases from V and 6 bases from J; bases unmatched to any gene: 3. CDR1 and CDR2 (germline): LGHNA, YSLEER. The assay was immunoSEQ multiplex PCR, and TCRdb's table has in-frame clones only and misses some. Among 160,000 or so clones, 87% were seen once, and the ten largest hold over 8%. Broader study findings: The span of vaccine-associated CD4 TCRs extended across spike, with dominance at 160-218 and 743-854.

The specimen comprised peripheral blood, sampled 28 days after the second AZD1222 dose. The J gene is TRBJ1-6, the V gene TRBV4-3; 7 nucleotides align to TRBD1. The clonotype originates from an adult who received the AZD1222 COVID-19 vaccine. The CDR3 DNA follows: TGCGCCAGCAGCCCGGGACAGCCTAATTCACCCCTCCACTTT. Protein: CASSPGQPNSPLHF.